The next 27 T cell receptor beta chains were all read from a single sample in a study of cytomegalovirus exposure and HLA in healthy donors. Researchers ran the PCR with 60 Vbeta and 13 Jbeta primers. Only in-frame clones appear in the TCRdb table, and some are missing; sequencing was by immunoSEQ multiplex PCR. In the table there are approximately 110,000 clones, approximately 70% of which are singletons. Material: PBMCs. These receptors came from a man under 40 in good health and CMV-seropositive.

Only a few counts were recorded for this clone. The chain employs TRBV11-3 and TRBJ2-2, with D hard to call. Trimming took 5 bases from V and 1 from J, leaving 8 bases between them. Germline V gives CDR1 SGHNT, CDR2 YENEEA. This CDR3 has 14 residues. The CDR3 is CASSTGVNTGELFF. The CDR3 nucleotides are TGTGCCAGCAGCACTGGTGTGAACACCGGGGAGCTGTTTTTT.

A single count supports this clone. The rearrangement joins TRBV4-2 to TRBJ2-5, with TRBD2 identical over 7 bases. The ends lost 2 bases at V and 1 base at J; junction bases unmatched: 10. The CDR3 is 17 residues long. Germline CDR1 reads LGHNA; CDR2 reads YNFKEQ. In DNA form, the CDR3 reads TGTGCCAGCAGCCAATCCCATGGGGGGGGGACCCAAGAGACCCAGTACTTC. It encodes CASSQSHGGGTQETQYF.

The rearrangement links TRBV19 to TRBJ1-1, with 7 bases identical to TRBD1. Trimming removed 7 bases from V and 2 bases from J; junction bases left unmatched: 4. Germline assignment: CDR1 LNHDA and CDR2 SQIVND (reference sequence). The CDR3 extends over 13 amino acids. The CDR3 here is CASMGQLNTEAFF. The CDR3 DNA is TGTGCCAGTATGGGACAGCTAAACACTGAAGCTTTCTTT.

The CDR3 sequence is CAWNIYEDKTEAFF. The CDR3 DNA sequence: TGTGCCTGGAATATATACGAGGATAAGACTGAAGCTTTCTTT. The V gene is TRBV30, the J gene TRBJ1-1; the D is unclear. CDR3 length equals 14 residues. Germline CDR1 GTSNPN, CDR2 SVGIG (reference sequence). V lost 4 bases and J 5 bases, leaving 17 bases between the germline ends.

The chain couples TRBV27 to TRBJ2-1; D is possibly TRBD1 (6 bases). The CDR3 is 15 residues long. The germline gives CDR1 MNHEY, CDR2 SMNVEV (reference sequence). Trimming stripped 2 bases from V and 3 bases from J, with 11 bases between. CDR3 region: CASSLSGGRYNEQFF. In DNA form, the CDR3 reads TGTGCCAGCAGTTTAAGTGGGGGCCGCTACAATGAGCAGTTCTTC.

The CDR3 DNA reads TGTGCCAGCAGCCGACAGGGCGGTCCTAACTATGGCTACACCTTC. As protein: CASSRQGGPNYGYTF. The J gene is TRBJ1-2, the V gene TRBV9; TRBD1 agrees at 7 bases. V dropped 4 bases and J dropped 0; count of bases not matched to a gene: 6. The length of the CDR3 is 15 residues. CDR1 SGDLS and CDR2 YYNGEE come from the germline V gene.

The gene calls are TRBV4-2 and TRBJ2-2; 15 positions agree with TRBD2. The CDR3 sequence is 21 residues long. The germline V gene encodes CDR1 LGHNA and CDR2 YNFKEQ. Trimming cost V 0 bases and J 1 base; bases outside gene matches: 9. CDR3: CASSQDNGLAGGQRNTGELFF. CDR3 in DNA: TGTGCCAGCAGCCAAGATAACGGACTAGCGGGGGGGCAACGGAACACCGGGGAGCTGTTTTTT.

V gene TRBV19 combines with J gene TRBJ2-1, with a possible D match to TRBD2 (5 bases). Germline V gives CDR1 LNHDA, CDR2 SQIVND (reference sequence). The CDR3 is 13 residues long. The V end was cut by 3 bases, the J end by 10 bases, with 13 bases between. The CDR3 DNA reads as TGTGCCAGTAGTATTGCCCTCCGCGGGGAGCAGTTCTTC. Translated: CASSIALRGEQFF. The full variable domain, rest sourced from reference TRBV19 and TRBJ2-1, is DGGITQSPKYLFRKEGQNVTLSCEQNLNHDAMYWYRQDPGQGLRLIYYSQIVNDFQKGDIAEGYSVSREKKESFPLTVTSAQKNPTAFYLCASSIALRGEQFFGPGTRLTVL.

This chain links TRBV7-9 with TRBJ2-1; D gene uncertain. The germline V gene encodes CDR1 SEHNR and CDR2 FQNEAQ (reference sequence). The CDR3 length is 11 residues. Trimming left V 7 bases short and J 5 bases short, with 6 bases between. CDR3 amino acids: CASTPNNEQFF. CDR3 DNA sequence: TGTGCCAGCACCCCCAACAATGAGCAGTTCTTC.

The CDR3, as DNA: TGTGCCAGCAGCGACCGGGACAGGTACTATGGCTACACCTTC. Translated: CASSDRDRYYGYTF. The V gene is TRBV7-9, the J gene TRBJ1-2; 8 nucleotides agree with TRBD1. The CDR3 has 14 amino acids. Trimming took 5 bases from V and 3 from J; bases not matched to a gene: 5. Germline CDR1 and CDR2: SEHNR and FQNEAQ (reference sequence).

The V gene is TRBV6-5, the J gene TRBJ1-5; 7 nucleotides match TRBD1. The CDR3 contains 14 residues. The V segment lost 5 bases and the J segment 5 bases; nucleotides outside the gene matches: 6. The germline V gene has CDR1 MNHEY and CDR2 SVGAGI. The CDR3 reads CASSTGQEHQPQHF. The CDR3 DNA reads as TGTGCCAGCAGTACTGGACAGGAACATCAGCCCCAGCATTTT.

V gene TRBV10-1 combines with J gene TRBJ1-5; 7 bases map to TRBD1. CDR3 length: 14 amino acids. CDR1 and CDR2 (germline): WNHNN, SYGVQD (reference sequence). Trimming took 10 bases from V and 0 from J; bases not matched to a gene: 6. The CDR3 DNA reads TGCGCCAACTCCGGGACAGATAGCAATCAGCCCCAGCATTTT. This gives the protein CANSGTDSNQPQHF.

The chain has TRBV29-1 and TRBJ2-3; tentatively, D is TRBD2 (6 bases). Germline values: CDR1 SQVTM, CDR2 ANQGSEA. The CDR3 is 12 amino acids. Trimming took off 6 bases at V and 2 bases at J, with 9 bases between the two ends. The CDR3 bases are TGCAGCGTGTCGGGGGACACAGATACGCAGTATTTT. Protein sequence: CSVSGDTDTQYF.

This chain uses TRBV5-4 with TRBJ2-4, with 7 bases that match TRBD2. Germline V CDR1 and CDR2: SGHNT, YYREEE (reference sequence). The CDR3 extends over 15 amino acids. Germline trimming cut 3 bases from V and 0 bases from J; bases unmatched to any gene: 3. CDR3 nucleotide sequence: TGTGCCAGCAGCTGGGGGGGGACAGCCAAAAACATTCAGTACTTC. Amino acids: CASSWGGTAKNIQYF.

The chain recombines TRBV2 with TRBJ2-7; 10 nucleotides align to TRBD1. J lost 3 bases, V lost 2 bases, and 7 bases had no gene match. Germline CDR1 SNHLY, CDR2 FYNNEI. The CDR3 is 16 residues long. The DNA for the CDR3 is TGTGCCAGCAGTGAAAGGGGGACAGGGGCGGGCTACGAGCAGTACTTC. Encoded protein: CASSERGTGAGYEQYF.

The chain recombines TRBV2 with TRBJ1-5; 7 bases agree with TRBD1. The germline CDR1 and CDR2 sequences are SNHLY and FYNNEI. The CDR3 extends over 13 amino acids. J lost 6 bases, V lost 9 bases, and 8 bases had no gene match. The CDR3 DNA sequence: TGTGCCAGTGGGGGGCAGGGGGGTCAGCCCCAGCATTTT. This encodes CASGGQGGQPQHF.

The chain combines TRBV11-2 with TRBJ2-5; the match to TRBD2 covers 7 bases. Unmatched junction bases numbered 10, after V lost 4 bases and J lost 5 bases. Germline assignment: CDR1 SGHAT and CDR2 FQNNGV. This CDR3 region has 15 residues. CDR3 in amino acids: CASSSQLSGVETQYF. The CDR3 DNA sequence: TGTGCCAGCAGCTCCCAACTAAGCGGGGTCGAGACCCAGTACTTC.

The CDR3 DNA sequence: TGTGCCAGCAGCCTAACGGGACTGACCGAGCAGTACTTC. This gives the protein CASSLTGLTEQYF. The chain carries TRBV7-8 and TRBJ2-7; TRBD2 is a possible D gene (6 bases). The germline CDR1 and CDR2 sequences are SGHVS and FQNEAQ. V was cut by 5 bases and J by 6 bases, with 14 bases left in between. The CDR3 runs 13 residues.

This chain uses TRBV6-1 with TRBJ2-7; 9 bases are a match to TRBD1. This CDR3 region has 14 residues. V lost 0 bases and J lost 9; bases outside the gene matches: 6. CDR1 is MNHNS, CDR2 SASEGT, per germline. CDR3 bases: TGTGCCAGCAGTGAAGCGGGACAGGGAACTGTGCAGTACTTC. Translation gives CASSEAGQGTVQYF.

The rearrangement uses TRBV4-1 and TRBJ2-1; D unclear. V was pared by 0 bases and J by 4 bases, with 10 bases between. CDR3 length: 15 amino acids. The V gene's germline CDR1 is MGHRA and CDR2 YSYEKL. CDR3 region: CASSQDQEAYNEQFF. The CDR3 DNA sequence: TGCGCCAGCAGCCAAGACCAGGAAGCTTACAATGAGCAGTTCTTC.

This sequence joins TRBV19 and TRBJ1-5; D may be TRBD1 (5 bases). V was trimmed by 2 bases and J by 5 bases, leaving 10 bases between them. This CDR3 comprises 14 residues. Germline CDR1 and CDR2: LNHDA and SQIVND (reference sequence). The CDR3 loop reads CASSITGGDQPQHF. CDR3 nucleotide sequence: TGTGCCAGTAGTATAACGGGGGGGGATCAGCCCCAGCATTTT.

This clone was seen a few times. This CDR3 is CASSFRRRGETGELFF. CDR3 bases: TGTGCCAGCAGCTTCCGGAGAAGGGGCGAAACCGGGGAGCTGTTTTTT. The chain combines TRBV5-4 with TRBJ2-2; D is perhaps TRBD1 (5 bases). With 2 bases removed from V and 5 bases from J, the gap between germline ends came to 16 bases. Looked up from germline, CDR1 is SGHNT and CDR2 is YYREEE (reference sequence). The CDR3 length is 16 residues.

The chain uses TRBV7-5 and TRBJ2-7; TRBD2, as called in the table, went unchecked against the DNA. TRBV7-5 is a documented pseudogene. CDR3 length equals 14 residues. The CDR3 is CARSPTVPPYEQYF. DNA for the CDR3: TGTGCCAGAAGCCCGACTGTACCGCCCTACGAGCAGTACTTC.

This clone has more than one count but fewer than ten. The J gene is TRBJ2-3, the V gene TRBV6-1; 10 bases match TRBD2. From germline, CDR1 is MNHNS and CDR2 SASEGT. The trim removed 4 bases at V and 1 base at J, leaving 5 bases unmatched. The CDR3 totals 16 residues. DNA for the CDR3: TGTGCCAGCAGTGTCGTCGGGACTAGCGGCACAGATACGCAGTATTTT. It codes for CASSVVGTSGTDTQYF.

The chain recombines TRBV5-1 with TRBJ2-7, with TRBD2 matching 7 bases. Germline CDR1 and CDR2: SGHRS and YFSETQ. The CDR3 contains 15 residues. V shed 2 bases and J 0 bases; nucleotides not matched to a gene: 5. The CDR3 nucleotides read TGCGCCAGCAGCTTAGGGCGGGGGACCTCCTACGAGCAGTACTTC. Translating gives CASSLGRGTSYEQYF.

This clone has only a few counts. The V and J genes are TRBV19 and TRBJ1-5, with D uncertain. V lost 7 bases and J 1 base, leaving 14 bases between the germline ends. Germline lookup yields CDR1 LNHDA and CDR2 SQIVND (reference sequence). CDR3 length equals 15 residues. In nucleotides, the CDR3 is TGTGCCAGTAATAGCCACCAAGTGAGCAATCAGCCCCAGCATTTT. It codes for CASNSHQVSNQPQHF.

The J gene is TRBJ2-7, the V gene TRBV19, with D maybe TRBD1 (5 bases). Trimming cost V 6 bases and J 7 bases, with 10 bases left between them. The CDR3 has 11 amino acids. Germline V gene sequence: CDR1 LNHDA, CDR2 SQIVND (reference sequence). The CDR3 loop reads CASSAGFEQYF. In DNA, the CDR3 is TGTGCCAGTAGCGCAGGGTTTGAGCAGTACTTC.